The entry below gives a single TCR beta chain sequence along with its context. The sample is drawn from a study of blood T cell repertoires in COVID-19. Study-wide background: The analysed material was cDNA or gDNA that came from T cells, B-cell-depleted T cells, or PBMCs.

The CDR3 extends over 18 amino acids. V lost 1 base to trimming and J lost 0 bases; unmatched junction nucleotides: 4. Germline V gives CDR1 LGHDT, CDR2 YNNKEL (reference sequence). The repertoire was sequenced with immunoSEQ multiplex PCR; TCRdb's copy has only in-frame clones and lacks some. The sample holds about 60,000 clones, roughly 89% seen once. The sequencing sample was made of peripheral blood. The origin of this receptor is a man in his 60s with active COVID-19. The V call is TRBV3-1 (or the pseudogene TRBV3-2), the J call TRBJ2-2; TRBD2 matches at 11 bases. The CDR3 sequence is CASSQASGGRSNTGELFF. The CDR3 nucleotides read TGTGCCAGCAGCCAAGCTAGCGGGGGGCGATCGAACACCGGGGAGCTGTTTTTT.